This section outlines one T cell receptor beta chain sequence together with its context. Germline CDR1 is SNHLY and CDR2 is FYNNEI. The junction had 8 bases not matched to a gene; V was cut back by 6 bases and J by 7 bases. The CDR3 totals 16 residues. Sequencing used immunoSEQ multiplex PCR; TCRdb keeps in-frame clones, though not all of them. Of 50,000 to 65,000 clones listed, around 92% are singletons. This entry comes from a study of T cell changes during pregnancy in multiple sclerosis. The sequence came from a female donor with multiple sclerosis, enrolled in a pregnancy study. The source was peripheral blood, collected in the first trimester of pregnancy. This sequence joins TRBV2 and TRBJ2-1; 14 bases are a match to TRBD2. As DNA, the CDR3 is TGTGCCAGCAGCGCGACTAGCGGGGGGGCTAAGAATGAGCAGTTCTTC. This gives the protein CASSATSGGAKNEQFF.